What follows describes a single T cell receptor (beta chain). What it binds is not known. The table came from immunoSEQ multiplex PCR; TCRdb's copy has only in-frame clones and leaves some out. The sample shows around 990,000 clones, about 72% of them seen only once. V was cut by 2 bases and J by 4 bases, with 6 bases left in between. CDR3 length: 13 amino acids. Germline V lookup: CDR1 MNHNS, CDR2 SASEGT. The data were obtained in a study of shared clonotypes between healthy human individuals. General study results and limits: Clonotype sharing levels among donors were expected to vary with sequencing depth. Rarefaction analysis demonstrated incomplete sorted-subset sequencing notwithstanding large depth. The small donor group covered limited genetic and exposure diversity.

The genes are TRBV6-1 and TRBJ1-5; D is unresolved. This clonotype was sampled from a man aged 18 to 30 in good health. Some clones in this sample may be carry-over from other donors' samples. Sequencing used memory CD4+ T cells from PBMCs. Sample subset: CD45RA-negative fraction. The CDR3 loop is CASSELSNQPQHF. CDR3 DNA: TGTGCCAGCAGTGAACTTTCGAATCAGCCCCAGCATTTT.